The rows below give T cell receptor beta chains drawn from one sample of a study of regulatory T cells in long-lasting Graves disease. TCRdb reprocessed the multiplex PCR reads via MiXCR and lists one record per CDR3 protein. The sample lists some 600,000 distinct CDR3 sequences, approximately 16% occurring once. The same data also contributed to another study, on T cells in Graves' hyperthyroidism and ophthalmopathy.

Sequenced material: peripheral blood mononuclear cells (PBMCs), taken at new diagnosis, from a patient treated with antithyroid drugs. Receptor source: a man younger than 35 with Graves disease. CDR3s include the opening cysteine and the closing phenylalanine or tryptophan. D genes are given only for firm matches. Clone size appears in some rows only: once, few, many, or a class for an expanded clone.

v_call	d_call	j_call	clone_size	cdr3_length	cdr3_nt	cdr3_aa
TRBV11-3	TRBD2	TRBJ2-4	-	20	TGTGCCAGCAGCTTAGATCCGCTAGCGGGAGTTTTTTGGGCCAAAAACATTCAGTACTTC	CASSLDPLAGVFWAKNIQYF
TRBV20-1	-	TRBJ2-7	-	15	TGCAGTGCTAGAATTTTCGGATTACCTATAGGCGAGCAGTACTTC	CSARIFGLPIGEQYF
TRBV7-6	TRBD1	TRBJ1-2	many	14	TGTGCCAGCAGCTCGGGACAGGGATTATATGGCTACACCTTC	CASSSGQGLYGYTF
TRBV9	-	TRBJ2-7	few	15	TGTGCCAGCAGCGTAGGCGGTAGCGGCCATTACGAGCAGTACTTC	CASSVGGSGHYEQYF
TRBV6-1	-	TRBJ1-1	few	15	TGTGCCAGCAGGCCCCCGACTTCTGGGGGGGCTGAAGCTTTCTTT	CASRPPTSGGAEAFF
TRBV20-1	-	TRBJ1-4	few	15	TGCAGTGCTAGAGCCCGGGGGTTAGGTAATGAAAAACTGTTTTTT	CSARARGLGNEKLFF
TRBV28	-	TRBJ2-3	few	14	TGTGCCTCGGGGGTGGTCAGGGGGACAGATACGCAGTATTTT	CASGVVRGTDTQYF
TRBV18	-	TRBJ1-1	-	14	TGTGCCAGCTCTTCAAAGGAAGGGATCACTGAAGCTTTCTTT	CASSSKEGITEAFF
TRBV29-1	-	TRBJ2-7	few	14	TGCAGCGTTGAAATCAGTGAGACAGCCTGCGAGCAGTACTTC	CSVEISETACEQYF
TRBV3-1	TRBD1	TRBJ1-2	few	16	TGTGCCAGCAGCCAGGGGACAGGGTGGAACATCTATGGCTACACCTTC	CASSQGTGWNIYGYTF
TRBV11-2	TRBD2	TRBJ2-5	many	15	TGTGCCAACAGCTCACCCACTAGCGGGCAAGAGACCCAGTACTTC	CANSSPTSGQETQYF
TRBV28	-	TRBJ2-7	-	15	TGTGCCAGCAGCCCTCCGCCGACACTATTCTACGAGCAGTACTTC	CASSPPPTLFYEQYF
TRBV7-3	-	TRBJ2-1	-	13	TGTGCCAGCAGCTTCGTCAGTGCCGATGAGCAGTTCTTC	CASSFVSADEQFF
TRBV14	TRBD1	TRBJ2-7	many	15	TGTGCCAGCAGCCAAGATAGTGGGACAGCCTACGAGCAGTACTTC	CASSQDSGTAYEQYF
TRBV12-3/TRBV12-4	-	TRBJ2-3	many	14	TGTGCCAGCAGTTTGGGACGGACTATGGATACGCAGTATTTT	CASSLGRTMDTQYF
TRBV5-1	TRBD1	TRBJ2-1	-	15	TGCGCCAGCAGCTCAGGGGGCGTGGGCGACAATGAGCAGTTCTTC	CASSSGGVGDNEQFF
TRBV30	TRBD2	TRBJ2-3	many	17	TGTGCCTGGAGTTTGGGACTAGCGGGAGTGCGTACAGATACGCAGTATTTT	CAWSLGLAGVRTDTQYF
TRBV4-1	-	TRBJ1-5	-	13	TGCGCCAGCAGCCAACGTAAGGATCAGCCCCAGCATTTT	CASSQRKDQPQHF
TRBV10-3	TRBD1	TRBJ2-5	many	19	TGTGCCATCAGTGAGTCGGGTGGACAGGGCGTTGTTGCAGAAGAGACCCAGTACTTC	CAISESGGQGVVAEETQYF
TRBV6-1	-	TRBJ1-6	many	15	TGTGCCAGCATATACAGGGTTTTGAGTGATTCACCCCTCCACTTT	CASIYRVLSDSPLHF
TRBV20-1	TRBD2	TRBJ2-3	many	16	TGCAGTGCTAGATCTGGACTAGCGGGATGGAAAGATACGCAGTATTTT	CSARSGLAGWKDTQYF
TRBV28	-	TRBJ1-5	many	12	TGTGCCAGTCAGGGCCGAAATCAGCCCCAGCATTTT	CASQGRNQPQHF
TRBV5-1	TRBD1	TRBJ2-2	few	14	TGCGCCAGCAGCCCGGGACAGGGGGCCGGGGAGCTGTTTTTT	CASSPGQGAGELFF
TRBV6-2/TRBV6-3	TRBD2	TRBJ2-1	many	15	TGTGCCAGCAGTTCTCGACTAGCAGAGTACAATGAGCAGTTCTTC	CASSSRLAEYNEQFF
TRBV7-9	TRBD1	TRBJ2-7	many	14	TGTGCCAGCAGCCCGGACAGGGGCTCCTACGAGCAGTACTTC	CASSPDRGSYEQYF
TRBV28	-	TRBJ1-1	-	13	TGTGCCAGCAGAGGTGCGGGCCCGGTGGAAGCTTTCTTT	CASRGAGPVEAFF
TRBV27	-	TRBJ1-2	many	13	TGTGCCAGCAGTTTGGAGGGGCGTTGGGGCTACACCTTC	CASSLEGRWGYTF
TRBV28	-	TRBJ1-3	many	15	TGTGCCAGCGGAACACCCGGTAGCTCTGGAAACACCATATATTTT	CASGTPGSSGNTIYF
TRBV5-1	TRBD1	TRBJ1-1	-	14	TGCGCCAGCAGACAGACAGGGGATAGCACTGAAGCTTTCTTT	CASRQTGDSTEAFF
TRBV29-1	-	TRBJ1-2	few	13	TGCAGCGTTGCCGGGGGGGGGTCTCCTGGCTACACCTTC	CSVAGGGSPGYTF
TRBV9	-	TRBJ2-2	few	12	TGTGCCAGCAGCGTAGCCACCGGGGAGCTGTTTTTT	CASSVATGELFF
TRBV3-1	-	TRBJ1-2	-	14	TGTGCCAGCAGCCAGCAGGGTCCCGGCTATGGCTACACCTTC	CASSQQGPGYGYTF
TRBV7-2	TRBD2	TRBJ2-1	few	15	TGTGCCAGCAGCTTCATCGGGGGGGAAAACAATGAGCAGTTCTTC	CASSFIGGENNEQFF
TRBV12-3/TRBV12-4	TRBD2	TRBJ2-1	many	16	TGTGCCAGCACCTATGGGGCTAGCGGGGATAACAATGAGCAGTTCTTC	CASTYGASGDNNEQFF
TRBV11-2	-	TRBJ1-1	-	16	TGTGCCAGCAGCTTTGGATTGAGGGGCCGGAACACTGAAGCTTTCTTT	CASSFGLRGRNTEAFF
TRBV20-1	TRBD1	TRBJ1-1	-	12	TGCAGTGCTAGGCCAGGGGGCGCTGAAGCTTTCTTT	CSARPGGAEAFF
TRBV20-1	TRBD1	TRBJ2-3	-	17	TGCAGTGCTAGAGATCGGCTGAAGGGGGCTTCCACAGATACGCAGTATTTT	CSARDRLKGASTDTQYF
TRBV7-3	-	TRBJ2-3	few	17	TGTGCCAGCAGCTTCAGCGTGGGGGACTTGAACACAGATACGCAGTATTTT	CASSFSVGDLNTDTQYF
TRBV20-1	TRBD2	TRBJ2-3	many	17	TGCAGTGCTAGTGCCCTGGACCGGGAGGGTAGCACAGATACGCAGTATTTT	CSASALDREGSTDTQYF
TRBV14	-	TRBJ2-7	few	15	TGTGCCAGCAGCCAGCGCGCTACAGGGACCTACGAGCAGTACTTC	CASSQRATGTYEQYF